Below are 26 T cell receptor beta chains sequenced from a single sample in a study of T cell responses to AZD1222 COVID-19 vaccine. Clones were read by immunoSEQ multiplex PCR, and TCRdb kept only the in-frame ones, dropping some. This sample has over 110,000 clones; about 92% occur once, and the top ten carry 5.1%. The source material was peripheral blood, sampled on day 0 of AZD1222 vaccination. These receptors originate from an adult in good health.

The gene calls are TRBV7-8 and TRBJ2-7; D is undetermined. V was cut by 0 bases and J by 6 bases, with 15 bases left in between. Germline V gene lookup returns CDR1 SGHVS and CDR2 FQNEAQ. This CDR3 has 15 residues. CDR3 in DNA: TGTGCCAGCAGCTTAGCTGCTGGGCTCGTCCTCGAGCAGTACTTC. It yields the protein CASSLAAGLVLEQYF.

The rearrangement links TRBV21-1 to TRBJ2-5; the table's D call, TRBD1, has no DNA check behind it. TRBV21-1 is labeled a pseudogene. The CDR3 runs to 17 residues. The CDR3 DNA reads as TGTGCCAGCAGCAAAGCTCCCGCAGGGGCTGGGAATGAGACCCAGTACTTC. Translation: CASSKAPAGAGNETQYF.

This rearrangement joins TRBV27 to TRBJ1-2, with unresolved D. The CDR3 sequence is 14 residues long. CDR1 MNHEY and CDR2 SMNVEV come from the germline V gene (reference sequence). Trimming removed 9 bases from V and 7 bases from J, with 21 bases in between. The CDR3 bases are TGTGCCAGTAGTAACCAGAACCTTATATTTGGCTACACCTTC. This sequence encodes CASSNQNLIFGYTF.

This clone appeared once. The chain links TRBV30 to TRBJ2-1; TRBD2 matches 8 bases. V was pared by 6 bases and J by 8 bases, with 6 bases of the junction left unmatched. CDR1 is GTSNPN, CDR2 SVGIG, per germline (reference sequence). This CDR3 is built from 12 residues. CDR3 protein: CACVAGRYEQFF. The CDR3 coding sequence is TGTGCCTGTGTAGCGGGAAGATATGAGCAGTTCTTC.

The rearrangement links TRBV18 to TRBJ2-2, with no clear D. Trimming removed 0 bases at V and 1 base at J, with 12 bases between. The CDR3 loop spans 17 amino acids. The germline gives CDR1 KGHSH, CDR2 LQKENI. The CDR3 nucleotides are TGTGCCAGCTCACCACCGGGCGGTAGGGTGAACACCGGGGAGCTGTTTTTT. Amino acids: CASSPPGGRVNTGELFF. The whole variable domain, remainder taken from reference TRBV18 and TRBJ2-2, is NAGVMQNPRHLVRRRGQEARLRCSPMKGHSHVYWYRQLPEEGLKFMVYLQKENIIDESGMPKERFSAEFPKEGPSILRIQQVVRGDSAAYFCASSPPGGRVNTGELFFGEGSRLTVL.

The chain's CDR3 is CAWTILKGRYEQYF. CDR3 bases: TGTGCCTGGACTATTCTGAAGGGGAGATACGAGCAGTACTTC. This chain links TRBV30 with TRBJ2-7; D may be TRBD1 or TRBD2 (5 bases each). CDR3 length equals 14 residues. V lost 4 bases, J lost 4 bases, and 17 bases lay in between. Germline-derived CDR1 and CDR2 are GTSNPN and SVGIG (reference sequence).

V gene TRBV19 combines with J gene TRBJ2-7; D possibly matches TRBD1 or TRBD2 (5 bases each). The V gene's germline CDR1 is LNHDA and CDR2 SQIVND (reference sequence). V dropped 6 bases and J dropped 0 bases, with 15 bases sitting between them. The CDR3 contains 15 residues. The CDR3 region has the DNA TGTGCCAGTAGCGAGGCTTGGGGGTTCTCCTACGAGCAGTACTTC. Amino acids: CASSEAWGFSYEQYF.

The CDR3 region has the DNA TGTGCTAGTGCTCCGGTAGTGGGCAGCATTAATTCACCCCTCCACTTT. This encodes CASAPVVGSINSPLHF. The chain uses TRBV12-5 and TRBJ1-6; D remains unclear. The V and J ends lost 7 bases and 6 bases respectively, with 19 bases between them. The germline CDR1 and CDR2 sequences are LGHNT and FRNRAP. The CDR3 is 16 amino acids.

The chain links TRBV19 to TRBJ1-5, with D possibly TRBD1 on 5 matching bases. The CDR3 loop spans 15 amino acids. Germline V gene data show CDR1 as LNHDA and CDR2 as SQIVND (reference sequence). V was shortened by 1 base and J by 1 base, with 8 bases between the two germline ends. Here the CDR3 DNA reads TGTGCCAGTAGTATAGTAAGACAGAGCAATCAGCCCCAGCATTTT. It yields the protein CASSIVRQSNQPQHF.

The genes are TRBV7-2 and TRBJ1-5; D remains ambiguous. Trimming cost V 3 bases and J 7 bases, with 7 bases left between them. There are 12 residues in the CDR3. Germline CDR1 and CDR2: SGHTA and FQGNSA. Written as DNA, the CDR3 is TGTGCCAGCAGCTTGCCCCCGCAGCCCCAGCATTTT. Protein sequence: CASSLPPQPQHF.

The chain is built from TRBV2 and TRBJ2-7; 9 positions agree with TRBD2. This CDR3 region has 17 residues. Germline CDR1 reads SNHLY; CDR2 reads FYNNEI. CDR3 in DNA: TGTGCGCGCCGCGAGGTTGAGGTTAGCGGGAGCTCCTACGAGCAGTACTTC. It is translated as CARREVEVSGSSYEQYF.

This chain connects TRBV6-2 or TRBV6-3 to TRBJ2-1; D may be TRBD2 (6 bases). The CDR3 totals 17 residues. Germline values: CDR1 MNHEY, CDR2 SVGEGT. Trimming took 0 bases from V and 4 from J, leaving 16 bases between them. CDR3 in amino acids: CASSYSPPGGIYNEQFF. The CDR3 bases are TGTGCCAGCAGTTACTCCCCACCCGGCGGGATTTACAATGAGCAGTTCTTC.

CDR3 sequence reads: CASSRLAGVKNEQFF. CDR3 coding DNA: TGTGCCAGCAGCCGACTAGCGGGAGTCAAGAATGAGCAGTTCTTC. The chain recombines TRBV7-6 with TRBJ2-1; 12 bases align to TRBD2. V dropped 5 bases and J dropped 7; count of bases not matched to a gene: 6. Germline V lookup: CDR1 SGHVS, CDR2 FNYEAQ. The CDR3 extends over 15 amino acids.

This CDR3 is CASSPGGGHSPLHF. The CDR3 DNA follows: TGTGCCAGCAGCCCAGGGGGCGGGCATTCACCCCTCCACTTT. The rearrangement links TRBV11-2 to TRBJ1-6, with TRBD1 matching over 8 bases. Germline CDR1 reads SGHAT; CDR2 reads FQNNGV. V dropped 5 bases and J dropped 8; count of bases not matched to a gene: 5. The CDR3 length is 14 residues.

The rearrangement links TRBV14 to TRBJ2-1, with D unclear. V lost 1 base, J lost 4 bases, and 8 bases lay in between. Per the germline V gene, CDR1 is SGHDN and CDR2 is FVKESK. The length of the CDR3 is 14 residues. CDR3 sequence: CASSQATFYNEQFF. DNA for the CDR3: TGTGCCAGCAGCCAAGCCACCTTTTACAATGAGCAGTTCTTC.

The V gene is TRBV6-6, the J gene TRBJ2-7; D is undetermined. Trimming stripped 7 bases from V and 4 bases from J, with 17 bases between. Germline V CDR1 and CDR2: MNHNY, SVGAGI (reference sequence). This CDR3 region has 14 residues. The DNA of the CDR3 is TGTGCCAGCACCCCAAATAGCTTAACTTACGAGCAGTACTTC. Its translation is CASTPNSLTYEQYF.

The V and J genes are TRBV7-2 and TRBJ1-2; 9 bases are a match to TRBD1. V lost 5 bases, J lost 3 bases, and 7 bases stayed unmatched. CDR3 length: 15 amino acids. Germline CDR1 and CDR2: SGHTA and FQGNSA. CDR3 protein: CASSHGQGSDYGYTF. For the CDR3, the DNA is TGTGCCAGCAGCCACGGACAGGGGAGTGACTATGGCTACACCTTC.

The chain is built from TRBV18 and TRBJ2-1, with 7 bases that match TRBD2. Germline lookup yields CDR1 KGHSH and CDR2 LQKENI. J gave up 5 bases and V 1 base, and 8 bases lay outside the gene matches. The CDR3 is 16 residues long. The CDR3 sequence is CASSPLTSSDDNEQFF. CDR3 bases: TGTGCCAGCTCACCACTGACTAGCAGCGACGACAATGAGCAGTTCTTC. Full variable domain (rest looked up from reference TRBV18 and TRBJ2-1): NAGVMQNPRHLVRRRGQEARLRCSPMKGHSHVYWYRQLPEEGLKFMVYLQKENIIDESGMPKERFSAEFPKEGPSILRIQQVVRGDSAAYFCASSPLTSSDDNEQFFGPGTRLTVL.

This clone was counted a single time. The V call is TRBV3-1 (or the pseudogene TRBV3-2), the J call TRBJ2-2; perhaps TRBD1 as D (5 bases). Germline V gives CDR1 LGHDT, CDR2 YNNKEL (reference sequence). V gave up 4 bases and J gave up 4 bases, with 13 bases separating them. This CDR3 has 15 residues. In DNA, the CDR3 is TGTGCCAGCAGCCGTTTTACAGGTGGCACCGGGGAGCTGTTTTTT. The encoded protein is CASSRFTGGTGELFF.

The chain joins TRBV19 to TRBJ2-4; no reliable D call. CDR3 length: 14 amino acids. Germline CDR1 LNHDA, CDR2 SQIVND (reference sequence). Deletions cut 2 bases from V and 0 bases from J, with 5 bases between. The CDR3 sequence: CASSIQTAKNIQYF. CDR3 sequence (DNA): TGTGCCAGTAGTATACAGACAGCCAAAAACATTCAGTACTTC.

The rearrangement uses TRBV11-2 and TRBJ2-3; D not certain. The germline CDR1 and CDR2 sequences are SGHAT and FQNNGV. V gave up 11 bases and J gave up 6 bases, with 12 bases separating them. The CDR3 consists of 11 residues. CDR3 protein: CASSRFDTQYF. For the CDR3, the DNA is TGTGCCTCGAGTCGGTTTGATACGCAGTATTTT.

The chain couples TRBV4-1 to TRBJ1-6; no reliable D call. This CDR3 contains 15 residues. The V end was cut by 0 bases, the J end by 8 bases, with 11 bases between. CDR1 is MGHRA and CDR2 is YSYEKL in the germline V gene. The CDR3 coding sequence is TGCGCCAGCAGCCAAGATTTTGGGTTCGATTCACCCCTCCACTTT. Its translation is CASSQDFGFDSPLHF.

The chain has TRBV6-5 and TRBJ2-5, with a tentative D call TRBD1 (7 bases). Trimming left V 5 bases short and J 7 bases short, with 8 bases between. Germline CDR1 reads MNHEY; CDR2 reads SVGAGI. CDR3 length: 11 residues. The CDR3 protein is CASSQGGTQYF. CDR3 DNA sequence: TGTGCCAGCAGTCAGGGGGGGACCCAGTACTTC.

The genes are TRBV7-9 and TRBJ2-2; D is unclear. In germline, CDR1 is SEHNR, CDR2 FQNEAQ (reference sequence). Trimming removed 5 bases at V and 1 base at J, with 14 bases between. The CDR3 runs 16 residues. The CDR3 spells CASSRALAENTGELFF. The CDR3 bases are TGTGCCAGCAGCCGAGCTCTTGCTGAGAACACCGGGGAGCTGTTTTTT.

The V and J genes are TRBV5-1 and TRBJ1-1; tentative D call: TRBD1 (5 bases). From germline, CDR1 is SGHRS and CDR2 YFSETQ. The CDR3 runs to 13 residues. V was pared by 4 bases and J by 5 bases, with 12 bases between. CDR3 sequence reads: CASSQDRQTEAFF. The CDR3 DNA sequence: TGCGCCAGCAGCCAAGACCGACAGACTGAAGCTTTCTTT.

This chain's CDR3 is CASSLSNNSPLHF. CDR3 nucleotides: TGTGCCAGCAGCTTAAGTAATAATTCACCCCTCCACTTT. This chain joins TRBV7-9 and TRBJ1-6; D gene ambiguous. The CDR3 consists of 13 residues. From germline, CDR1 is SEHNR and CDR2 FQNEAQ (reference sequence). V lost 2 bases, J lost 5 bases, and 4 bases lay in between.